The 2 T cell receptor beta chains presented below share a single source sample, sequenced in a study of T cell changes during pregnancy in multiple sclerosis. Using immunoSEQ multiplex PCR, the repertoire was profiled, and TCRdb retains in-frame clones only, with some absent. Found here are over 90,000 clones, around nine tenths of them singletons; the top ten hold 0.76%. The sequencing here drew on peripheral blood, taken in the second trimester of pregnancy. These receptors came from a female donor in good health, enrolled as a control in a pregnancy study.

CDR3 loop: CASSKKAGRGLADTQYF. CDR3 nucleotide sequence: TGTGCCAGTAGTAAAAAAGCGGGGCGGGGTCTGGCAGATACGCAGTATTTT. The chain has TRBV19 and TRBJ2-3; 7 bases map to TRBD2. CDR3 length: 17 residues. The trim removed 4 bases at V and 4 bases at J, leaving 14 bases unmatched. The germline V gene encodes CDR1 LNHDA and CDR2 SQIVND (reference sequence).

V gene TRBV9 combines with J gene TRBJ2-3, with 11 bases fitting TRBD2. J lost 4 bases, V lost 3 bases, and 7 bases had no gene match. The CDR3 has 16 amino acids. CDR1 SGDLS and CDR2 YYNGEE come from the germline V gene. This CDR3 reads CASSATGTSGADTQYF. The CDR3 DNA sequence: TGTGCCAGCAGCGCGACCGGGACTAGCGGAGCAGATACGCAGTATTTT.